This T cell receptor beta chain was recovered during a study of blood T cell repertoires in COVID-19. This clone was recorded a few times. TCRdb's table, derived via immunoSEQ multiplex PCR, lists solely in-frame clones and lacks some. The table has roughly 58,000 clones, roughly 84% seen once; the top ten hold roughly 15%. Per the germline V gene, CDR1 is SNHLY and CDR2 is FYNNEI. The V and J ends lost 8 bases and 5 bases respectively, with 12 bases between them. The CDR3 length is 13 residues. The sequenced material came from peripheral blood. The TCR originated in a man in his 70s with active COVID-19. This sequence joins TRBV2 and TRBJ1-4, with a weak D call TRBD1 (6 bases). CDR3 in amino acids: CASSGVGNEKLFF. CDR3 DNA sequence: TGTGCCAGCTCAGGGGTGGGGAATGAAAAACTGTTTTTT.